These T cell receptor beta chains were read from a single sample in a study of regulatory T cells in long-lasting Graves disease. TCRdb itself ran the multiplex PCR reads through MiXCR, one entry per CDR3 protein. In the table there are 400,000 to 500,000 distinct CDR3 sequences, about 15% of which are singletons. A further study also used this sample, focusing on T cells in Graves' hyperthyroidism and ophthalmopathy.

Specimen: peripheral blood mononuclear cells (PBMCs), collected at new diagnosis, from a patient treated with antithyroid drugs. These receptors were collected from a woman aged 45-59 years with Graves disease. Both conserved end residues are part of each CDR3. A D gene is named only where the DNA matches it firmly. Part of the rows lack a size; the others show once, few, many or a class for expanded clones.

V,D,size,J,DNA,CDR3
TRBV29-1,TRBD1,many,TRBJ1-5,TGCAGCGTTCTTGGTCCGGGACAGAGCAATCAGCCCCAGCATTTT,CSVLGPGQSNQPQHF
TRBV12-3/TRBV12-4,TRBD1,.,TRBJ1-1,TGTGCCAGCAGACAAGGCCTCAGGGGGCAGGGCACTGAAGCTTTCTTT,CASRQGLRGQGTEAFF
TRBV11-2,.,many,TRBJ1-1,TGTGCCAGCAGCTTATGGTTGGGGCAGGAACCTGAGGGGAGCACTGAAGCTTTCTTT,CASSLWLGQEPEGSTEAFF
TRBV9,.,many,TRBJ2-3,TGTGCCAGCAGCGAATTAGGTGCAGATACGCAGTATTTT,CASSELGADTQYF
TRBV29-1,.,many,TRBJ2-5,TGCAGCGTTACGACAGGGAGGGAGGCCCAGTACTTC,CSVTTGREAQYF
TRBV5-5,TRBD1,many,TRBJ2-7,TGTGCCAGCAGCCAACCGGGACAGGGTGAACAGTACTTC,CASSQPGQGEQYF
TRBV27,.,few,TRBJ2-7,TGTGCCAGCAGTTTGGTGGCGAGCGGGCCAAGCTCCTACGAGCAGTACTTC,CASSLVASGPSSYEQYF
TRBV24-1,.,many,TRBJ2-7,TGTGCCACCAGTGGGCAGGACCGTTACGAGCAGTACTTC,CATSGQDRYEQYF
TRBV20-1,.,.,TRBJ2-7,TGCAGTGCTACGCGACCCGTGGCCCACGAGCAGTACTTC,CSATRPVAHEQYF
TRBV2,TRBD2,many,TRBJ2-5,TGTGCCAGCAGTGCTCGATATGGGGGAGGGGAGACCCAGTACTTC,CASSARYGGGETQYF
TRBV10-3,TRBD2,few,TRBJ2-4,TGTGCCATCTCGGGCGGGGGTCTGGAAAACATTCAGTACTTC,CAISGGGLENIQYF